One and the same sample provided the 8 T cell receptor beta chains below, sequenced in a study of tumor-infiltrating T cells and Merkel cell polyomavirus. Turning to the study itself: CD8+ T cells recognized the Merkel cell polyomavirus KLL epitope.

Data came from immunoSEQ multiplex PCR; TCRdb stores just in-frame clones and leaves some out. Among 24,000 or so clones, about 85% were seen once, and the ten largest hold around 2.8%. Every patient's tumor was robustly positive for Merkel cell polyomavirus Large T antigen on immunohistochemistry. The sequencing input was lymph node tissue. These receptors were collected from a man aged 50 to 60 with Merkel cell carcinoma.

The gene calls are TRBV30 and TRBJ1-3, with D perhaps TRBD1 (5 bases). The CDR3 has 14 amino acids. The germline CDR1 and CDR2 sequences are GTSNPN and SVGIG (reference sequence). V lost 3 bases and J 0 bases, leaving 9 bases between the germline ends. CDR3 coding DNA: TGTGCCTGGAGCCGGACAACCTCTGGAAACACCATATATTTT. This gives the protein CAWSRTTSGNTIYF.

The chain uses TRBV5-6 and TRBJ2-5, with TRBD1 identical over 7 bases. Germline V gives CDR1 SGHDT, CDR2 YYEEEE. This CDR3 spans 12 amino acids. V lost 5 bases, J lost 5 bases, and 3 bases stayed unmatched. CDR3 region: CASSSTGETQYF. The DNA for the CDR3 is TGTGCCAGCAGTTCGACAGGGGAGACCCAGTACTTC.

This clone was recorded a few times. This chain uses TRBV12-5 with TRBJ2-3; 14 bases fit TRBD2. Germline CDR1 is LGHNT and CDR2 is FRNRAP. There are 17 residues in the CDR3. The J segment lost 1 base and the V segment lost 3 bases, leaving 3 bases of the junction unmatched. The CDR3 DNA is TGTGCTAGTGGTTTAGGGACTAGCGGGAGAGGCACAGATACGCAGTATTTT. It codes for CASGLGTSGRGTDTQYF.

The chain has TRBV5-6 and TRBJ2-3, with TRBD1 identical over 12 bases. Per the germline V gene, CDR1 is SGHDT and CDR2 is YYEEEE. The V gene end was trimmed by 4 bases and the J gene end by 2 bases; junction bases not matched to a gene: 8. The CDR3 length is 17 residues. The CDR3 protein is CASSGTGGPRDTDTQYF. In DNA, the CDR3 is TGTGCCAGCAGCGGGACAGGGGGCCCAAGGGACACAGATACGCAGTATTTT.

This clone was recorded a few times. The rearrangement joins TRBV5-8 to TRBJ1-3; D ambiguous. CDR1 and CDR2 (germline): SGHTS, YDEGEE. The CDR3 extends over 12 amino acids. V lost 3 bases and J lost 4, with 5 bases in between. CDR3 coding DNA: TGTGCCAGCAGCTCCAGGGGAAACACCATATATTTT. Its protein product is CASSSRGNTIYF.

The chain carries TRBV10-2 and TRBJ1-1; D gene ambiguous. The germline V gene encodes CDR1 WSHSY and CDR2 SAAADI. CDR3 length equals 14 residues. Trimming stripped 2 bases from V and 6 bases from J, with 13 bases between. This CDR3 reads CASSEDTPGAEAFF. The CDR3 DNA follows: TGCGCCAGCAGTGAGGACACGCCGGGAGCTGAAGCTTTCTTT.

The chain is built from TRBV6-5 and TRBJ2-7, with TRBD1 matching 10 bases. The trim removed 0 bases at V and 7 bases at J, leaving 9 bases unmatched. This CDR3 has 16 residues. CDR1 MNHEY and CDR2 SVGAGI come from the germline V gene. This CDR3 is CASSYSVWDRGEEQYF. The CDR3 DNA reads TGTGCCAGCAGTTACTCCGTGTGGGACAGGGGTGAAGAGCAGTACTTC.

The chain uses TRBV7-2 and TRBJ1-2; D remains unclear. V was pared by 5 bases and J by 7 bases, with 20 bases between. CDR1 and CDR2 (germline): SGHTA, FQGNSA. This CDR3 has 15 residues. For the CDR3, the DNA is TGTGCCAGCAGCCTCTTATCCCCGTTGAGTATTGGCTACACCTTC. Protein product: CASSLLSPLSIGYTF.